Shown below are 27 T cell receptor beta chains from a single sample sequenced in a study of blood T cell repertoires in COVID-19. Sequencing was performed with immunoSEQ multiplex PCR; in TCRdb, only in-frame clones are kept and a portion is missing. The sample lists hundreds of thousands of clones, about four fifths occurring once. The material sequenced was peripheral blood. These receptors were taken from a woman of 80 years or more with COVID-19, enrolled during active disease.

The V and J genes are TRBV12-3 or TRBV12-4 and TRBJ1-1; a weak D match, TRBD1 (6 bases). The CDR3 sequence is 13 residues long. V was cut by 5 bases and J by 8 bases, with 15 bases left in between. The CDR3 nucleotides are TGTGCCAGCAGTAAACAGGGACCCTTAGAAGCTTTCTTT. Encoded protein: CASSKQGPLEAFF.

V and J are TRBV5-1 and TRBJ1-2; TRBD1 agrees at 9 bases. CDR1 and CDR2 from the germline V gene are SGHRS and YFSETQ. This CDR3 comprises 17 residues. V dropped 4 bases and J dropped 8; count of bases not matched to a gene: 18. CDR3 sequence: CASSTLPPGQGGEGYTF. CDR3 nucleotides: TGCGCCAGCAGCACCCTACCTCCGGGACAGGGAGGAGAAGGCTACACCTTC.

The chain has TRBV12-5 and TRBJ2-5; TRBD1 aligns across 9 bases. The CDR3 length is 14 residues. Germline CDR1 reads LGHNT; CDR2 reads FRNRAP. V gave up 4 bases and J gave up 4 bases; unmatched junction bases: 4. CDR3 in amino acids: CASGSGQGPETQYF. The CDR3 DNA is TGTGCTAGTGGTTCGGGACAGGGCCCAGAGACCCAGTACTTC.

A few counts support this clone. The V gene is TRBV7-9, the J gene TRBJ1-2; 9 nucleotides match TRBD1. CDR1 SEHNR and CDR2 FQNEAQ come from the germline V gene (reference sequence). After removal of 4 bases from V and 4 bases from J, the junction contained 4 bases not matched to a gene. This CDR3 region has 14 residues. The chain's CDR3 is CASSYGTGSYGYTF. The CDR3 DNA reads as TGTGCCAGCAGCTATGGGACAGGGAGCTATGGCTACACCTTC. The complete variable domain, with remaining parts taken from reference TRBV7-9 and TRBJ1-2, reads DTGVSQNPRHKITKRGQNVTFRCDPISEHNRLYWYRQTLGQGPEFLTYFQNEAQLEKSRLLSDRFSAERPKGSFSTLEIQRTEQGDSAMYLCASSYGTGSYGYTFGSGTRLTVV.

The chain has TRBV10-2 and TRBJ2-3, with D maybe TRBD1 (5 bases). The CDR3 is made up of 14 amino acids. Per germline, CDR1 WSHSY and CDR2 SAAADI. Trimming removed 7 bases at V and 2 bases at J, with 13 bases between. CDR3 region: CASTERGITDTQYF. Written as DNA, the CDR3 is TGCGCCAGCACCGAAAGGGGCATCACAGATACGCAGTATTTT.

The CDR3 region has the DNA TGTGCCACCTCAGGAACTGGAAACACCATATATTTT. Protein sequence: CATSGTGNTIYF. This chain links TRBV6-5 with TRBJ1-3; D is unclear. The CDR3 length is 12 residues. V was trimmed by 10 bases and J by 2 bases, leaving 9 bases between them. Germline V gives CDR1 MNHEY, CDR2 SVGAGI.

This clone was picked up one time. This chain links TRBV18 with TRBJ1-4, with TRBD1 as a possible D gene (5 bases). CDR1 and CDR2 (germline): KGHSH, LQKENI. This CDR3 contains 13 residues. Trimming shortened V by 4 bases and J by 8 bases, and 11 bases separated the two germline ends. Here the CDR3 reads CASSRGVEEKLFF. The CDR3 nucleotides read TGTGCCAGCTCACGGGGCGTCGAGGAAAAACTGTTTTTT.

There are a few counts of this clone. The chain employs TRBV10-1 and TRBJ1-5; D is unresolved. Germline loops: CDR1 WNHNN, CDR2 SYGVQD (reference sequence). The CDR3 sequence is 13 residues long. V was clipped by 2 bases and J by 4 bases, with 6 bases between them. The CDR3 protein is CASSESGNQPQHF. DNA for the CDR3: TGCGCCAGCAGTGAGAGCGGGAATCAGCCCCAGCATTTT.

The chain joins TRBV3-1 (or the pseudogene TRBV3-2) to TRBJ2-1; D might be TRBD2 (6 bases). The CDR3 runs 16 residues. V was pared by 1 base and J by 5 bases, with 15 bases between. Germline V CDR1 and CDR2: LGHDT, YNNKEL (reference sequence). CDR3 region: CASSQGNPGRHNEQFF. In DNA, the CDR3 is TGTGCCAGCAGCCAAGGTAACCCGGGGAGGCACAATGAGCAGTTCTTC.

The chain is built from TRBV28 and TRBJ2-7, with a tentative D call TRBD2 (6 bases). The CDR3 spans 14 residues. Germline-derived CDR1 and CDR2 are MDHEN and SYDVKM. V gave up 4 bases and J gave up 6 bases, with 16 bases separating them. The CDR3 sequence is CASSSRRRAGEQYF. CDR3 bases: TGTGCCAGCAGTTCCCGCAGGAGGGCTGGCGAGCAGTACTTC. Full variable domain (rest looked up from reference TRBV28 and TRBJ2-7): DVKVTQSSRYLVKRTGEKVFLECVQDMDHENMFWYRQDPGLGLRLIYFSYDVKMKEKGDIPEGYSVSREKKERFSLILESASTNQTSMYLCASSSRRRAGEQYFGPGTRLTVT.

This CDR3 is CASSYRQGTDTQYF. The DNA of the CDR3 is TGTGCCAGCAGTTACCGGCAGGGCACAGATACGCAGTATTTT. The J gene is TRBJ2-3, the V gene TRBV6-5; D gene ambiguous. V gave up 2 bases and J gave up 1 base, with 7 bases separating them. The CDR3 loop spans 14 amino acids. In germline, CDR1 is MNHEY, CDR2 SVGAGI.

Concerning this clone itself: At the DNA level, this CDR3 is encoded by other sequences in the same sample as well. This sequence joins TRBV18 and TRBJ2-5, with 12 bases lining up with TRBD2. The CDR3 is 16 amino acids. The V gene end was trimmed by 1 base and the J gene end by 1 base; junction bases not matched to a gene: 1. CDR1 KGHSH and CDR2 LQKENI come from the germline V gene. The CDR3 sequence: CASSPQLAGGQETQYF. In DNA, the CDR3 is TGTGCCAGCTCACCACAACTAGCGGGGGGCCAAGAGACCCAGTACTTC.

This clone came up once. The rearrangement uses TRBV4-1 and TRBJ1-2, with 7 bases matching TRBD1. This CDR3 spans 15 amino acids. Germline CDR1 is MGHRA and CDR2 is YSYEKL. V gave up 4 bases and J gave up 0 bases; unmatched junction bases: 5. CDR3 DNA sequence: TGCGCCAGCAGCCGTGGACAGGTAGCTAACTATGGCTACACCTTC. It yields the protein CASSRGQVANYGYTF.

This clone was seen more than once but under ten times. This chain uses TRBV30 with TRBJ1-2; 7 bases agree with TRBD1. The length of the CDR3 is 12 residues. The V gene's germline CDR1 is GTSNPN and CDR2 SVGIG (reference sequence). The trim removed 4 bases at V and 4 bases at J, leaving 3 bases unmatched. This chain's CDR3 is CAWMTGLYGYTF. The CDR3 coding sequence is TGTGCCTGGATGACAGGGCTCTATGGCTACACCTTC.

This clone appeared a single time. The gene calls are TRBV3-1 (or the pseudogene TRBV3-2) and TRBJ1-4; possible D gene TRBD1, 6 bases. CDR1 and CDR2 (germline): LGHDT, YNNKEL (reference sequence). The CDR3 consists of 16 residues. Trimming left V 5 bases short and J 4 bases short, with 17 bases between. The CDR3 coding sequence is TGTGCCAGCAGCGCCCGAGTGGGGGCGAGTAATGAAAAACTGTTTTTT. Amino acid sequence: CASSARVGASNEKLFF.

This chain connects TRBV30 to TRBJ2-1; no firm D call. This CDR3 is built from 13 residues. V was pared by 2 bases and J by 0 bases, with 5 bases between. Per the germline V gene, CDR1 is GTSNPN and CDR2 is SVGIG (reference sequence). The CDR3 nucleotides read TGTGCCTGGAGTCCAGACTCCTACAATGAGCAGTTCTTC. Encoded protein: CAWSPDSYNEQFF. The full variable domain, in which reference TRBV30 and TRBJ2-1 provide the parts outside the CDR3, is SQTIHQWPATLVQPVGSPLSLECTVEGTSNPNLYWYRQAAGRGLQLLFYSVGIGQISSEVPQNLSASRPQDRQFILSSKKLLLSDSGFYLCAWSPDSYNEQFFGPGTRLTVL.

The rearrangement uses TRBV18 and TRBJ1-1; TRBD1 might be the D (6 bases). This CDR3 has 13 residues. In germline, CDR1 is KGHSH, CDR2 LQKENI. Trimming cost V 3 bases and J 7 bases, with 12 bases left between them. CDR3 protein: CASSPNRENEAFF. In DNA, the CDR3 is TGTGCCAGCTCACCCAACAGGGAAAATGAAGCTTTCTTT.

The chain links TRBV7-8 to TRBJ1-5; tentatively, D is TRBD1 (6 bases). The CDR3 has 16 amino acids. The V and J ends lost 1 base and 2 bases respectively, with 12 bases between them. CDR1 and CDR2 (germline): SGHVS, FQNEAQ. The CDR3 DNA reads TGTGCCAGCAGCTTAGAAGGCAGGGGTGGCAATCAGCCCCAGCATTTT. This encodes CASSLEGRGGNQPQHF.

The V call is TRBV5-1, the J call TRBJ1-5; D not certain. CDR3 length: 16 residues. Germline values: CDR1 SGHRS, CDR2 YFSETQ. Trimming left V 1 base short and J 5 bases short, with 16 bases between. CDR3 sequence: CASSLIVSAAHQPQHF. CDR3 nucleotide sequence: TGCGCCAGCAGCTTGATAGTCAGCGCCGCGCATCAGCCCCAGCATTTT.

The gene calls are TRBV9 and TRBJ2-1, with 8 bases that match TRBD2. The CDR3 spans 14 residues. Germline assignment: CDR1 SGDLS and CDR2 YYNGEE. V gave up 4 bases and J gave up 6 bases; unmatched junction bases: 6. The CDR3 bases are TGTGCCAGCAGCCCTGTAGCGGGGAGCAATGAGCAGTTCTTC. This translates into CASSPVAGSNEQFF.

Only a few counts were recorded for this clone. This sequence joins TRBV15 and TRBJ2-5; 8 positions agree with TRBD1. Germline trimming cut 3 bases from V and 2 bases from J; bases unmatched to any gene: 5. This CDR3 has 15 amino acids. Germline V gene sequence: CDR1 LNHNV, CDR2 YYDKDF (reference sequence). DNA of the CDR3: TGTGCCACCAGCAGCAGGGGGCTTGGGCAAGAGACCCAGTACTTC. It specifies CATSSRGLGQETQYF.

The rearrangement uses TRBV19 and TRBJ1-1; 11 bases line up with TRBD1. V trimming: 4 bases; J trimming: 5 bases; junction bases outside the gene matches: 9. The CDR3 consists of 16 residues. Germline CDR1 is LNHDA and CDR2 is SQIVND (reference sequence). The CDR3 here is CASSKKGTGGFTEAFF. Here the CDR3 DNA reads TGTGCCAGTAGTAAGAAGGGGACAGGGGGTTTTACTGAAGCTTTCTTT.

The gene calls are TRBV3-1 (or the pseudogene TRBV3-2) and TRBJ1-4; tentative D call: TRBD1 (5 bases). Trimming stripped 0 bases from V and 9 bases from J, with 17 bases between. Germline CDR1 is LGHDT and CDR2 is YNNKEL (reference sequence). This CDR3 is built from 16 residues. The CDR3 DNA reads as TGTGCCAGCAGCCAAGATGGGGGACTCACACTCCAAAAACTGTTTTTT. Translating gives CASSQDGGLTLQKLFF.

This clone showed up just a few times. V gene TRBV7-9 combines with J gene TRBJ2-1; 14 bases map to TRBD2. Germline-derived CDR1 and CDR2 are SEHNR and FQNEAQ (reference sequence). Unmatched junction bases numbered 8, after V lost 5 bases and J lost 8 bases. The CDR3 covers 16 residues. The CDR3 reads CASSRGTSGRLDEQFF. DNA of the CDR3: TGTGCCAGCAGCAGGGGGACTAGCGGGAGACTGGATGAGCAGTTCTTC.

V is TRBV29-1 and J is TRBJ2-7, with TRBD1 matching over 11 bases. The CDR3 extends over 13 amino acids. Losses at the gene ends were 6 bases for V and 3 bases for J; bases not matched to a gene: 4. Germline assignment: CDR1 SQVTM and CDR2 ANQGSEA. This CDR3 is CSVSDRGLYEQYF. The CDR3 coding sequence is TGCAGCGTGTCGGACAGGGGGCTCTACGAGCAGTACTTC.

V and J are TRBV6-1 and TRBJ1-1; 7 positions match TRBD1. The germline V gene has CDR1 MNHNS and CDR2 SASEGT. There are 17 residues in the CDR3. J was trimmed by 0 bases and V by 1 base; bases with no gene match: 8. The CDR3 here is CASSEVGGGTVNTEAFF. The DNA for the CDR3 is TGTGCCAGCAGTGAAGTAGGGGGCGGTACGGTGAACACTGAAGCTTTCTTT.

The chain uses TRBV9 and TRBJ1-3; no definite D call. The CDR3 spans 14 residues. V was trimmed by 0 bases and J by 0 bases, leaving 4 bases between them. Per the germline V gene, CDR1 is SGDLS and CDR2 is YYNGEE. The CDR3 sequence is CASSVDNSGNTIYF. The CDR3 DNA sequence: TGTGCCAGCAGCGTAGACAACTCTGGAAACACCATATATTTT.